The sequence of this T cell receptor (beta chain) was determined in a study of CD8 T cells in ankylosing spondylitis. Trimming removed 3 bases from V and 0 bases from J, with 15 bases in between. CDR1 is WNHNN and CDR2 is SYGVQD in the germline V gene (reference sequence). This CDR3 is 16 amino acids long. One entry per CDR3 protein, called by TCRdb with MiXCR from the 5' RACE reads. The data show roughly 100,000 distinct CDR3 sequences, roughly 8.3% seen once. Details on this clonotype: No antigen is known for it.

Study-wide points: Prior literature has documented some motif variants in synovial fluid and blood from reactive arthritis. Blood from ankylosing spondylitis patients appeared to carry a characteristic roughly eight-variant TCR beta motif.

The sequencing sample was made of blood, either unsorted or a sorted T cell fraction (not recorded which). The V gene is TRBV10-1, the J gene TRBJ2-7; D is undetermined. The TCR was taken from a male donor with ankylosing spondylitis or in good health (not recorded which). CDR3 residues: CASSDFRVLSSYEQYF. The CDR3 DNA follows: TGCGCCAGCAGTGATTTCCGGGTCCTGAGCTCCTACGAGCAGTACTTC.